Below, 19 T cell receptor beta chains from the same sample are listed, as sequenced in a study of shared clonotypes between healthy human individuals. Generated by immunoSEQ multiplex PCR, the TCRdb table keeps only in-frame clones and is missing some. The table includes 600,000 to 750,000 clones, 72% detected once. The sequencing input was memory CD4+ T cells sorted from blood. Documented subset: CD45RA-negative fraction. These receptors all stem from a woman under 40 in good health.

The gene calls are TRBV7-8 and TRBJ1-1; D remains ambiguous. The CDR3 is made up of 12 amino acids. Germline CDR1 reads SGHVS; CDR2 reads FQNEAQ. Trimming took 4 bases from V and 11 from J, leaving 14 bases between them. The CDR3 DNA is TGTGCCAGCAGCTCAAACTACCCTCGCGCTTTCTTT. It translates to CASSSNYPRAFF. The variable domain in full, with the rest retrieved from reference TRBV7-8 and TRBJ1-1, is GAGVSQSPRYKVAKRGQDVALRCDPISGHVSLFWYQQALGQGPEFLTYFQNEAQLDKSGLPSDRFFAERPEGSVSTLKIQRTQQEDSAVYLCASSSNYPRAFFGQGTRLTVV.

The chain recombines TRBV11-2 with TRBJ1-2; D is undetermined. This CDR3 comprises 15 residues. Trimming stripped 4 bases from V and 0 bases from J, with 12 bases between. Germline lookup yields CDR1 SGHAT and CDR2 FQNNGV. The CDR3 DNA is TGTGCCAGCAGCTCTAGACCCGGGACTAACTATGGCTACACCTTC. It is translated as CASSSRPGTNYGYTF. Together with reference TRBV11-2 and TRBJ1-2, the CDR3 gives the full variable domain: EAGVAQSPRYKIIEKRQSVAFWCNPISGHATLYWYQQILGQGPKLLIQFQNNGVVDDSQLPKDRFSAERLKGVDSTLKIQPAKLEDSAVYLCASSSRPGTNYGYTFGSGTRLTVV.

The chain carries TRBV14 and TRBJ1-2; D is perhaps TRBD1 (5 bases). This CDR3 spans 13 amino acids. V lost 5 bases to trimming and J lost 7 bases, with 14 bases between them. Germline lookup yields CDR1 SGHDN and CDR2 FVKESK. The CDR3 coding sequence is TGTGCCAGCAGCGCAGGGCCCGGGTTTGGCTACACCTTC. It codes for CASSAGPGFGYTF.

The J gene is TRBJ2-7, the V gene TRBV2; possibly TRBD2 for D (5 bases). V gave up 6 bases and J gave up 7 bases, with 13 bases separating them. The germline CDR1 and CDR2 sequences are SNHLY and FYNNEI. The CDR3 runs 12 residues. CDR3 residues: CASRLDSLEQYF. For the CDR3, the DNA is TGTGCCAGCAGATTGGACTCTCTTGAGCAGTACTTC. Variable domain in full (rest from reference TRBV2 and TRBJ2-7): EPEVTQTPSHQVTQMGQEVILRCVPISNHLYFYWYRQILGQKVEFLVSFYNNEISEKSEIFDDQFSVERPDGSNFTLKIRSTKLEDSAMYFCASRLDSLEQYFGPGTRLTVT.

This chain uses TRBV11-2 with TRBJ2-3; TRBD1 matches at 7 bases. The CDR3 covers 12 residues. After removal of 6 bases from V and 10 bases from J, the junction contained 7 bases not matched to a gene. In germline, CDR1 is SGHAT, CDR2 FQNNGV. CDR3 sequence reads: CASSSGGDPQYF. In DNA, the CDR3 is TGTGCCAGCAGTTCAGGGGGAGACCCGCAGTATTTT.

V usage is TRBV4-2 and J usage is TRBJ1-2; possibly TRBD1 for D (6 bases). V lost 0 bases and J lost 3, with 14 bases in between. CDR1 is LGHNA and CDR2 is YNFKEQ in the germline V gene. The CDR3 sequence is 16 residues long. CDR3 sequence reads: CASSQEMGGSYYGYTF. CDR3 sequence (DNA): TGTGCCAGCAGCCAAGAAATGGGGGGCTCTTACTATGGCTACACCTTC.

The chain is built from TRBV5-5 and TRBJ2-2; tentatively, D is TRBD2 (5 bases). V lost 1 base, J lost 1 base, and 8 bases lay in between. The CDR3 spans 15 residues. Germline V gene lookup returns CDR1 SGHKS and CDR2 YYEKEE (reference sequence). CDR3 sequence reads: CASSLTRQNTGELFF. The DNA for the CDR3 is TGTGCCAGCAGCTTGACTAGACAGAACACCGGGGAGCTGTTTTTT.

The genes are TRBV7-9 and TRBJ2-2, with D unclear. Germline CDR1 SEHNR, CDR2 FQNEAQ (reference sequence). The V end lost 2 bases, the J end lost 6 bases, and 4 bases lay between the germline ends. The CDR3 is 12 amino acids. CDR3 nucleotide sequence: TGTGCCAGCAGCTTAACCTCCGGGGAGCTGTTTTTT. It codes for CASSLTSGELFF. Looking up the rest from reference TRBV7-9 and TRBJ2-2 gives the full variable domain: DTGVSQNPRHKITKRGQNVTFRCDPISEHNRLYWYRQTLGQGPEFLTYFQNEAQLEKSRLLSDRFSAERPKGSFSTLEIQRTEQGDSAMYLCASSLTSGELFFGEGSRLTVL.

V usage is TRBV7-2 and J usage is TRBJ2-5; D is perhaps TRBD1 or TRBD2 (5 bases each). With 5 bases removed from V and 0 bases from J, the gap between germline ends came to 13 bases. This CDR3 has 15 amino acids. CDR1 and CDR2 (germline): SGHTA, FQGNSA. Written as DNA, the CDR3 is TGTGCCAGCAGCGATGGGGGACGGAACCAAGAGACCCAGTACTTC. Translated: CASSDGGRNQETQYF. The complete variable domain, with remaining parts taken from reference TRBV7-2 and TRBJ2-5, reads GAGVSQSPSNKVTEKGKDVELRCDPISGHTALYWYRQSLGQGLEFLIYFQGNSAPDKSGLPSDRFSAERTGGSVSTLTIQRTQQEDSAVYLCASSDGGRNQETQYFGPGTRLLVL.

V is TRBV5-1 and J is TRBJ1-2, with 7 bases matching TRBD1. Per the germline V gene, CDR1 is SGHRS and CDR2 is YFSETQ. The CDR3 has 14 residues. The ends lost 4 bases at V and 2 bases at J; junction bases unmatched: 5. Written as DNA, the CDR3 is TGCGCCAGCAGCCTAACAGGGGTGAACTATGGCTACACCTTC. Translation gives CASSLTGVNYGYTF. Variable domain in full (rest from reference TRBV5-1 and TRBJ1-2): KAGVTQTPRYLIKTRGQQVTLSCSPISGHRSVSWYQQTPGQGLQFLFEYFSETQRNKGNFPGRFSGRQFSNSRSEMNVSTLELGDSALYLCASSLTGVNYGYTFGSGTRLTVV.

This chain links TRBV6-5 with TRBJ1-1; D is unresolved. Germline V gene sequence: CDR1 MNHEY, CDR2 SVGAGI. The CDR3 contains 11 residues. V was pared by 4 bases and J by 10 bases, with 10 bases between. In nucleotides, the CDR3 is TGTGCCAGCAGTTTTGGGTCCAGAGCTTTCTTT. Its translation is CASSFGSRAFF.

This CDR3 is CASNPAATAQYF. The CDR3 bases are TGTGCCAGCAATCCGGCGGCTACGGCGCAGTACTTC. This chain uses TRBV2 with TRBJ2-7, with D uncertain. The V and J ends lost 7 bases and 9 bases respectively, with 16 bases between them. This CDR3 comprises 12 residues. CDR1 is SNHLY, CDR2 FYNNEI, per germline.

J is TRBJ2-5 and V is TRBV7-2; 7 nucleotides line up with TRBD1. Germline V CDR1 and CDR2: SGHTA, FQGNSA. V lost 2 bases and J lost 5; bases outside the gene matches: 5. This CDR3 spans 14 amino acids. The CDR3 region has the DNA TGTGCCAGCAGCTTAAACAGGGGAAGGGAGACCCAGTACTTC. Translated, it gives CASSLNRGRETQYF.

This sequence joins TRBV25-1 and TRBJ1-3, with D unresolved. CDR1 is MGHDK, CDR2 SYGVNS, per germline. The V end lost 3 bases, the J end lost 1 base, and 10 bases lay between the germline ends. The CDR3 has 15 residues. This CDR3 reads CASSDDLGSGNTIYF. The CDR3 DNA reads as TGTGCCAGCAGTGACGATCTCGGATCTGGAAACACCATATATTTT.

The J gene is TRBJ1-5, the V gene TRBV28; perhaps TRBD1 as D (5 bases). The CDR3 is made up of 13 amino acids. Germline assignment: CDR1 MDHEN and CDR2 SYDVKM. Trimming left V 3 bases short and J 9 bases short, with 12 bases between. The CDR3 sequence: CASSFQRGSPQHF. The CDR3 DNA follows: TGTGCCAGCAGTTTCCAGAGGGGTTCGCCCCAGCATTTT.

J is TRBJ1-4 and V is TRBV18; 7 bases agree with TRBD1. Germline V CDR1 and CDR2: KGHSH, LQKENI. J lost 8 bases, V lost 0 bases, and 9 bases had no gene match. The CDR3 is 16 amino acids. The CDR3 DNA reads TGTGCCAGCTCACCACCGATTGAGGGGGCGGGCGAAAAACTGTTTTTT. Amino acid sequence: CASSPPIEGAGEKLFF.

This clone was observed a few times. This chain connects TRBV6-5 to TRBJ1-1, with 7 bases matching TRBD1. The germline gives CDR1 MNHEY, CDR2 SVGAGI. Unmatched junction bases numbered 8, after V lost 5 bases and J lost 5 bases. CDR3 length equals 14 residues. In nucleotides, the CDR3 is TGTGCCAGCAGTCCTCAGACAGGGAGGACTGAAGCTTTCTTT. Protein product: CASSPQTGRTEAFF.

This clone was detected ten times or more. V usage is TRBV19 and J usage is TRBJ2-7, with TRBD2 matching over 9 bases. The J segment lost 3 bases and the V segment lost 5 bases, leaving 8 bases of the junction unmatched. The CDR3 covers 15 residues. Germline lookup yields CDR1 LNHDA and CDR2 SQIVND (reference sequence). The CDR3, as DNA: TGTGCCAGTAGTCTTAGCGGGAGCAGGATCTACGAGCAGTACTTC. Its protein product is CASSLSGSRIYEQYF.

The J gene is TRBJ2-7, the V gene TRBV1. TRBV1 is a known pseudogene. The CDR3 is made up of 15 amino acids. For the CDR3, the DNA is TGCACCAGCAGCCAAGGGGGGGACACCACCTACGAGCAGTACTTC. It codes for CTSSQGGDTTYEQYF.